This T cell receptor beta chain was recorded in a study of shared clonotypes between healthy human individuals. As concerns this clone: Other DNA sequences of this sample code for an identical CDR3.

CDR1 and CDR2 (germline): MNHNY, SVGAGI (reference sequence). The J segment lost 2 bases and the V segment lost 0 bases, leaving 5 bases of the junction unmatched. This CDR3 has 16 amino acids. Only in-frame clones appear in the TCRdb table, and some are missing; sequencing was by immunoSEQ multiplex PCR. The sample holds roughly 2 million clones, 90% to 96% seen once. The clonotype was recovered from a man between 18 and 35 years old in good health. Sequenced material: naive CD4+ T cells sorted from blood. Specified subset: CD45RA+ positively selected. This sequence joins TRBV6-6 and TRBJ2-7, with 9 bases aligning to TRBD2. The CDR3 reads CASSYSGLAGTYEQYF. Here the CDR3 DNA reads TGTGCCAGCAGTTACTCAGGGCTAGCGGGGACCTACGAGCAGTACTTC.